The rows below give T cell receptor beta chains drawn from one sample of a study of T cell changes during pregnancy in multiple sclerosis. The data were produced by immunoSEQ multiplex PCR, yet TCRdb's version contains in-frame clones alone and is incomplete. This sample has 20,000 to 30,000 clones, with around 90% found just once. The material sequenced was CD4+ T cells from peripheral blood mononuclear cells, taken in the first trimester of pregnancy. Source of these receptors: a female donor in good health, enrolled as a control in a pregnancy study. CDR3s include the opening cysteine and the closing phenylalanine or tryptophan. Fields, in order: J gene, D gene, V gene, clone size, CDR3 DNA, CDR3 protein. D genes are given only for firm matches. Clone size, where shown, is once, few, many, or a class for clones that have expanded.

j_call: TRBJ1-4; d_call: TRBD1; v_call: TRBV25-1; clone_size: -; cdr3_nt: TGTGCCAGCCAAAAAGGGGGCACTAATGAAAAACTGTTTTTT; cdr3_aa: CASQKGGTNEKLFF
j_call: TRBJ2-3; d_call: TRBD1; v_call: TRBV19; clone_size: -; cdr3_nt: TGTGCCAGTAGGCTCGGGACAGGAAGAGCACAAGATACGCAGTATTTT; cdr3_aa: CASRLGTGRAQDTQYF
j_call: TRBJ2-5; d_call: TRBD2; v_call: TRBV5-4; clone_size: -; cdr3_nt: TGTGCCAGCAGCTCGGTGCTAGCGGGGGCTCAAGAGACCCAGTACTTC; cdr3_aa: CASSSVLAGAQETQYF
j_call: TRBJ1-1; d_call: -; v_call: TRBV19; clone_size: -; cdr3_nt: TGTGCCACCTGGCGCGGGTGGACTGAAGCTTTCTTT; cdr3_aa: CATWRGWTEAFF
j_call: TRBJ2-7; d_call: TRBD2; v_call: TRBV11-2; clone_size: few; cdr3_nt: TGTGCCAGCAGCTTAGCCCACGGACTAGCGACCTACGAGCAGTACTTC; cdr3_aa: CASSLAHGLATYEQYF
j_call: TRBJ2-7; d_call: -; v_call: TRBV7-2; clone_size: -; cdr3_nt: TGTGCCAGCAGCCCTCGAGAGCATGTTTCCTACGAGCAGTACTTC; cdr3_aa: CASSPREHVSYEQYF
j_call: TRBJ2-2; d_call: TRBD2; v_call: TRBV5-4; clone_size: -; cdr3_nt: TGTGCCAGCAGCCTTGGACTAGCGAGGAACACCGGGGAGCTGTTTTTT; cdr3_aa: CASSLGLARNTGELFF
j_call: TRBJ1-5; d_call: -; v_call: TRBV27; clone_size: -; cdr3_nt: TGTGCCAGCAGTTTAACAGGCCCTGATCGCCCACGCTATAGCAATCAGCCCCAGCATTTT; cdr3_aa: CASSLTGPDRPRYSNQPQHF
j_call: TRBJ2-1; d_call: -; v_call: TRBV5-1; clone_size: -; cdr3_nt: TGCGCCAGCAGCTTGCTATCAGCGGCATCCGGCAATGAGCAGTTCTTC; cdr3_aa: CASSLLSAASGNEQFF
j_call: TRBJ2-1; d_call: TRBD2; v_call: TRBV7-9; clone_size: once; cdr3_nt: TGTGCCAGCAGCTTAGGGAGGACTAGCGGGGACGACAATGAGCAGTTCTTC; cdr3_aa: CASSLGRTSGDDNEQFF
j_call: TRBJ2-7; d_call: -; v_call: TRBV7-9; clone_size: -; cdr3_nt: TGTGCCAGCAGCTTAGCGTACGGGAACGAGCAGTACTTC; cdr3_aa: CASSLAYGNEQYF
j_call: TRBJ2-7; d_call: TRBD1; v_call: TRBV5-4; clone_size: -; cdr3_nt: TGTGCCAGCAGCTTGGTGGGACAGACCTACGAGCAGTACTTC; cdr3_aa: CASSLVGQTYEQYF
j_call: TRBJ1-4; d_call: TRBD1; v_call: TRBV6-1; clone_size: -; cdr3_nt: TGTGCCAGCAGTGGAAATCTGGGACAGGGGAATGAAAAACTGTTTTTT; cdr3_aa: CASSGNLGQGNEKLFF
j_call: TRBJ1-4; d_call: TRBD1; v_call: TRBV9; clone_size: -; cdr3_nt: TGTGCCAGCAGCCTCGGGACAGGGGGCATAGAAAAACTGTTTTTT; cdr3_aa: CASSLGTGGIEKLFF
j_call: TRBJ2-1; d_call: -; v_call: TRBV6-1; clone_size: -; cdr3_nt: TGTGCCAGCACCAGAAACAATGAGCAGTTCTTC; cdr3_aa: CASTRNNEQFF
j_call: TRBJ2-1; d_call: TRBD2; v_call: TRBV10-3; clone_size: -; cdr3_nt: TGTGCCGCCGGAGCTAGCGGGACCGATGAGCAGTTCTTC; cdr3_aa: CAAGASGTDEQFF
j_call: TRBJ2-2; d_call: -; v_call: TRBV4-1; clone_size: -; cdr3_nt: TGCGCCAGCAACAAGGAGGGGTGGACTACCACCGGGGAGCTGTTTTTT; cdr3_aa: CASNKEGWTTTGELFF
j_call: TRBJ1-1; d_call: -; v_call: TRBV7-3; clone_size: -; cdr3_nt: TGTGCCAGCACTCCCGGGGGGATGAACACTGAAGCTTTCTTT; cdr3_aa: CASTPGGMNTEAFF
j_call: TRBJ2-3; d_call: TRBD2; v_call: TRBV5-4; clone_size: -; cdr3_nt: TGTGCCAGCAGCTTAGCGGGGATAGGCACAGATACGCAGTATTTT; cdr3_aa: CASSLAGIGTDTQYF
j_call: TRBJ1-1; d_call: TRBD1; v_call: TRBV28; clone_size: -; cdr3_nt: TGTGCCAGCAGTCAAGGGACAGGGGAGGTTGCTGAAGCTTTCTTT; cdr3_aa: CASSQGTGEVAEAFF
j_call: TRBJ2-1; d_call: -; v_call: TRBV6-5; clone_size: -; cdr3_nt: TGTGCCAGCAGGCGGCCCCTCAATCTGCCCAATGAGCAGTTCTTC; cdr3_aa: CASRRPLNLPNEQFF
j_call: TRBJ1-2; d_call: TRBD1; v_call: TRBV10-3; clone_size: few; cdr3_nt: TGTGCCATCAGTAAGACAGGGGATAAGAACTATGGCTACACCTTC; cdr3_aa: CAISKTGDKNYGYTF
j_call: TRBJ1-2; d_call: TRBD1; v_call: TRBV19; clone_size: -; cdr3_nt: TGTGCCAGTAGTATCCTTCCCCCAACAGGGGTAGGCTATGGCTACACCTTC; cdr3_aa: CASSILPPTGVGYGYTF
j_call: TRBJ2-5; d_call: -; v_call: TRBV7-8; clone_size: -; cdr3_nt: TGTGCCAGCAGCTTAGCGACCGGGAGCGTAAGGGAGACCCAGTACTTC; cdr3_aa: CASSLATGSVRETQYF
j_call: TRBJ2-2; d_call: -; v_call: TRBV5-6; clone_size: -; cdr3_nt: TGTGCCAGCAGCGGCGGGGCGCATTCGAACACCGGGGAGCTGTTTTTT; cdr3_aa: CASSGGAHSNTGELFF
j_call: TRBJ1-1; d_call: -; v_call: TRBV5-1; clone_size: -; cdr3_nt: TGCGCCAGCAGCTTGGATTGGGGCGGCACTGAAGCTTTCTTT; cdr3_aa: CASSLDWGGTEAFF
j_call: TRBJ2-2; d_call: TRBD1; v_call: TRBV5-4; clone_size: once; cdr3_nt: TGTGCCAGCAGCTGGGTGACTACAGGGGTTAGCACCGGGGAGCTGTTTTTT; cdr3_aa: CASSWVTTGVSTGELFF
j_call: TRBJ1-1; d_call: TRBD1; v_call: TRBV19; clone_size: -; cdr3_nt: TGTGCCAGTAGTCTGACAGGGCAGACCTCACTAAGAGGTGAAGCTTTCTTT; cdr3_aa: CASSLTGQTSLRGEAFF
j_call: TRBJ2-7; d_call: TRBD2; v_call: TRBV10-2; clone_size: -; cdr3_nt: TGCGCCAGCAGTGGTCTATTTAGCGGGGGTTACGAGCAGTACTTC; cdr3_aa: CASSGLFSGGYEQYF
j_call: TRBJ1-3; d_call: TRBD1; v_call: TRBV6-1; clone_size: -; cdr3_nt: TGTGCCAGCAGTGAAGAGGTAGGGACAGCCACCATATATTTT; cdr3_aa: CASSEEVGTATIYF
j_call: TRBJ2-7; d_call: TRBD2; v_call: TRBV7-8; clone_size: -; cdr3_nt: TGTGCCAGCAGCCCTCTAGCGGGAGGAGGCGAGCAGTACTTC; cdr3_aa: CASSPLAGGGEQYF
j_call: TRBJ1-4; d_call: -; v_call: TRBV10-3; clone_size: -; cdr3_nt: TGTGCCATCAGTGCGGGGGGAACTAATGAAAAACTGTTTTTT; cdr3_aa: CAISAGGTNEKLFF
j_call: TRBJ1-6; d_call: TRBD1; v_call: TRBV5-1; clone_size: few; cdr3_nt: TGCGCCAGCAGCTTGGAGACAGGGGGTGTTATGACACCCCTCCACTTT; cdr3_aa: CASSLETGGVMTPLHF
j_call: TRBJ1-2; d_call: TRBD1; v_call: TRBV2; clone_size: once; cdr3_nt: TGTGCCAACGCACAGGGGTCGACCCCCGCTGGAGGCTACACCTTC; cdr3_aa: CANAQGSTPAGGYTF
j_call: TRBJ2-7; d_call: TRBD2; v_call: TRBV7-9; clone_size: -; cdr3_nt: TGTGCCAGCAGCTTAGCGCGGGGGGCTTCCTACGAGCAGTACTTC; cdr3_aa: CASSLARGASYEQYF
j_call: TRBJ2-5; d_call: TRBD1; v_call: TRBV7-3; clone_size: -; cdr3_nt: TGTGCCAGCAGCTCGCCCGGCCAGGGGGCAGAGACCCAGTACTTC; cdr3_aa: CASSSPGQGAETQYF
j_call: TRBJ2-7; d_call: -; v_call: TRBV2; clone_size: -; cdr3_nt: TGTGCCAGCAGGCGGGACCTGGGCGGGGAGTACTTC; cdr3_aa: CASRRDLGGEYF
j_call: TRBJ2-7; d_call: -; v_call: TRBV5-4; clone_size: -; cdr3_nt: TGTGCCAGCGCTCATGGGACAAAGACCTACGAGCAGTACTTC; cdr3_aa: CASAHGTKTYEQYF
j_call: TRBJ1-2; d_call: -; v_call: TRBV19; clone_size: -; cdr3_nt: TGTGCCAGTACAAAGTCGGAGACGGGAGGCTACACCTTC; cdr3_aa: CASTKSETGGYTF
j_call: TRBJ2-6; d_call: TRBD1; v_call: TRBV19; clone_size: -; cdr3_nt: TGTGCCAGTAGTACCAGAACAGGGGGTACAGGGGCCAACGTCCTGACTTTC; cdr3_aa: CASSTRTGGTGANVLTF
j_call: TRBJ2-1; d_call: TRBD1; v_call: TRBV11-2; clone_size: -; cdr3_nt: TGTGCCAGCAGTCCGGGACAGGGATATGAGGAGCAGTTCTTC; cdr3_aa: CASSPGQGYEEQFF
j_call: TRBJ2-1; d_call: -; v_call: TRBV6-1; clone_size: -; cdr3_nt: TGTGCCAGCAGTGAAGCTCGGGGGAGCGGGTTCTTC; cdr3_aa: CASSEARGSGFF
j_call: TRBJ1-1; d_call: -; v_call: TRBV5-6; clone_size: -; cdr3_nt: TGTGCCAGCAGCTTGGGTAGGGGCCTTGAAGCTTTCTTT; cdr3_aa: CASSLGRGLEAFF
j_call: TRBJ2-2; d_call: -; v_call: TRBV28; clone_size: -; cdr3_nt: TGTGCCAGCAGCCTGATTAAAAAGCCCGGGGAGCTGTTTTTT; cdr3_aa: CASSLIKKPGELFF
j_call: TRBJ2-4; d_call: -; v_call: TRBV2; clone_size: -; cdr3_nt: TGTGCCAGCAGTGATGTGGGGGCCGGGAACATTCAGTACTTC; cdr3_aa: CASSDVGAGNIQYF
j_call: TRBJ2-1; d_call: -; v_call: TRBV6-5; clone_size: -; cdr3_nt: TGTGCCAGCAGTTACTCGAGGGGGACCCCTGGAGAGCAGTTCTTC; cdr3_aa: CASSYSRGTPGEQFF
j_call: TRBJ1-4; d_call: -; v_call: TRBV4-2; clone_size: -; cdr3_nt: TGTGCCAGCAGCCAAGATCGGGGAGCTGAAAAACTGTTTTTT; cdr3_aa: CASSQDRGAEKLFF
j_call: TRBJ2-5; d_call: TRBD2; v_call: TRBV4-2; clone_size: -; cdr3_nt: TGTGCCAGCAGCCTCGGGACTAGCGGTCAAGAGACCCAGTACTTC; cdr3_aa: CASSLGTSGQETQYF
j_call: TRBJ2-7; d_call: TRBD1; v_call: TRBV29-1; clone_size: -; cdr3_nt: TGCAGCGCGGGGACCGGGACAGGGGGCGAGCAGTACTTC; cdr3_aa: CSAGTGTGGEQYF
j_call: TRBJ2-2; d_call: -; v_call: TRBV9; clone_size: medium-sized; cdr3_nt: TGTGCCAGCAGCGAACAGGGATACACCGGGGAGCTGTTTTTT; cdr3_aa: CASSEQGYTGELFF
j_call: TRBJ1-1; d_call: TRBD1; v_call: TRBV14; clone_size: -; cdr3_nt: TGTGCCAGCAGCCCCATAAACGGACAGGGTGGCACTGAAGCTTTCTTT; cdr3_aa: CASSPINGQGGTEAFF
j_call: TRBJ2-7; d_call: -; v_call: TRBV6-6; clone_size: once; cdr3_nt: TGTGCCAGCGGAGGTACAAGAGCGAACTCCGAGCAGTACTTC; cdr3_aa: CASGGTRANSEQYF
j_call: TRBJ2-1; d_call: TRBD2; v_call: TRBV5-8; clone_size: -; cdr3_nt: TGTGCCAGCCTACTTCTAGCGGGGGTTTTCGATGAGCAGTTCTTC; cdr3_aa: CASLLLAGVFDEQFF
j_call: TRBJ2-5; d_call: -; v_call: TRBV30; clone_size: -; cdr3_nt: TGTGCCTGGAGTGTAAGGATCGGGGAGACCCAGTACTTC; cdr3_aa: CAWSVRIGETQYF
j_call: TRBJ2-3; d_call: -; v_call: TRBV6-1; clone_size: -; cdr3_nt: TGTGCCAGCAGTAATAGGGGTTACACAGATACGCAGTATTTT; cdr3_aa: CASSNRGYTDTQYF